Described below is a single T cell receptor (beta chain) sequence and its context. This sample was taken from a study of T-cell reconstitution after alpha-beta-depleted transplantation in children. Trimming took 6 bases from V and 1 from J, leaving 13 bases between them. CDR1 and CDR2 from the germline V gene are DFQATT and SNEGSKA (reference sequence). The CDR3 is 13 amino acids. Unique molecular identifiers were used to barcode this TCRbeta library. Each CDR3 protein is one row after TCRdb ran MiXCR on the PCR reads. The sample shows about 900,000 distinct CDR3 sequences, about 29% of them seen only once.

V is TRBV20-1 and J is TRBJ2-7; the D is unclear. This sample comprised PBMCs, mostly from graft donor cells, obtained 360 days after TCRalphabeta/CD19-depleted stem cell transplant. This sequence originates from a boy in the first two years of life who had a stem cell transplant for SCID, so the T cells may come from the graft donor. CDR3 bases: TGCAGTGCCATTAACGGCAAATCCTACGAGCAGTACTTC. It codes for CSAINGKSYEQYF.